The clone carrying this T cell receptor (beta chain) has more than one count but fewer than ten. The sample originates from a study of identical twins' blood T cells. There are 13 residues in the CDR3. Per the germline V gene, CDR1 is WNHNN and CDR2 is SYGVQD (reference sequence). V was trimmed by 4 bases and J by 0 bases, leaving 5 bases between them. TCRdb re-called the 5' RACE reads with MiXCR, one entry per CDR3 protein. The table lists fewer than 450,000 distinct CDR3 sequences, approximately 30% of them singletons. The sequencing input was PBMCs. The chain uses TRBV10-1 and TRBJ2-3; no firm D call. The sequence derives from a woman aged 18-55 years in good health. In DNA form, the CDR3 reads TGCGCCAGCAGTGCTACTAGCACAGATACGCAGTATTTT. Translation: CASSATSTDTQYF.